This T cell receptor beta chain was captured in a study of blood T cell repertoires in COVID-19. Trimming removed 4 bases from V and 3 bases from J, with 17 bases in between. This CDR3 has 16 amino acids. The V gene's germline CDR1 is SEHNR and CDR2 FQNEAQ (reference sequence). The method was immunoSEQ multiplex PCR; TCRdb's version includes in-frame clones alone and lacks a portion of them. The sample holds 200,000 or so clones, approximately 85% seen once. This chain joins TRBV7-9 and TRBJ2-3, with D perhaps TRBD2 (8 bases). The specimen sequenced was peripheral blood. The origin of this receptor is a man aged 55 to 70 with acute or convalescent COVID-19. CDR3 loop: CASSSGGSGKTDTQYF. CDR3 DNA: TGTGCCAGCAGCTCAGGGGGTAGCGGGAAGACAGATACGCAGTATTTT.